This T cell receptor beta chain was obtained from a study of blood T cell repertoires in COVID-19. Whole-study context: Acute and convalescent COVID-19 samples came from the United States, Italy and Spain.

Data came from immunoSEQ multiplex PCR; TCRdb stores just in-frame clones and leaves some out. The sample has about 480,000 clones; over 75% are singletons. Recovered Cohort 3 donors showed two negative PCRs, clearance, or symptom resolution. Trimming stripped 5 bases from V and 0 bases from J, with 14 bases between. Germline V gene sequence: CDR1 SGHDN, CDR2 FVKESK. The CDR3 is 16 amino acids. The sample holds one count of this clone. The sample consisted of PBMCs or T cells enriched from blood (not recorded which). This TCR was sampled from a woman aged 40 to 55 who had recovered from COVID-19. The genes are TRBV14 and TRBJ2-1; possibly TRBD2 for D (5 bases). The CDR3 nucleotides read TGTGCCAGCAGCAAGATGAGCGGCCCCTCCTACAATGAGCAGTTCTTC. Translated: CASSKMSGPSYNEQFF.